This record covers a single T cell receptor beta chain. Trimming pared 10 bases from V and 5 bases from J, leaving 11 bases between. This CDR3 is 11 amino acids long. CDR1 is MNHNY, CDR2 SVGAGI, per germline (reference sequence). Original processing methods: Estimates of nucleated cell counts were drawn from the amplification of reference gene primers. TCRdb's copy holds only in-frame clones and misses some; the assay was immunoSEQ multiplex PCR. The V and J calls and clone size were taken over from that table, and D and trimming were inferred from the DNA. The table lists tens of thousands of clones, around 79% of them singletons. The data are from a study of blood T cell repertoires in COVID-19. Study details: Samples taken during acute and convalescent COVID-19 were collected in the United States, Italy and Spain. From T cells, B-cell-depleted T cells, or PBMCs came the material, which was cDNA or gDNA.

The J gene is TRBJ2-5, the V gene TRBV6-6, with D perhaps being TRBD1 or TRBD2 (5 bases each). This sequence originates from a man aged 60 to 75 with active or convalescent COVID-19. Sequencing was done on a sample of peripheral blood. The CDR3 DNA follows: TGTGCCACCAGGGCGGGCGAGACCCAGTACTTC. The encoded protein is CATRAGETQYF.